This TCR beta chain was obtained from a study of CD8+CD57+ T cells in acquired aplastic anemia. Regarding this clonotype: Its specificity is unknown.

This CDR3 comprises 13 residues. In germline, CDR1 is SNHLY, CDR2 FYNNEI. The ends were cut back, 8 bases at V and 8 bases at J, with 17 bases in the middle. It was patients with CD8+CD57+ cell expansion by flow cytometry who were chosen for sequencing. Profiles of TCR beta VDJ and CDR3 were generated from a genomic DNA template. TCRdb processed the reads anew with MiXCR; each CDR3 protein has one entry. Of about 98,000 distinct CDR3 sequences in the sample, 55% to 80% were seen once. Broader study findings: About 30 was the count of CD8+ CDR3 sequences that patients shared with controls.

J is TRBJ2-3 and V is TRBV2; perhaps TRBD1 as D (5 bases). This TCR was sampled from a human donor with aplastic anemia. The sequenced sample consisted of sorted CD4+, CD8+, or CD8+CD57+ T cells (not recorded which) from PBMCs. DNA for the CDR3: TGTGCCAGCCAAGGGAATGATAGGGGTACGCAGTATTTT. It is translated as CASQGNDRGTQYF.